Here is one T cell receptor (beta chain) with its context. Its antigen is undetermined. The V end lost 3 bases, the J end lost 7 bases, and 16 bases lay between the germline ends. The CDR3 runs to 14 residues. Germline V gives CDR1 MDHEN, CDR2 SYDVKM. Sample-barcoded 5' priming and a J-beta primer mix drove a second PCR of roughly 7 to 11 cycles. Template switching added a 12-random-nucleotide identifier to every cDNA molecule. TCRdb analysed the 5' RACE reads with MiXCR anew, one entry per CDR3 protein. The sample has roughly 1.5 million distinct CDR3 sequences, 40% to 45% seen once; the top ten hold around 4%. The sample belongs to a study of blood T cells in healthy people across ages. The study, taken as a whole, reports: Per million T cells, TCR beta diversity dropped roughly linearly as age increased.

V usage is TRBV28 and J usage is TRBJ2-7; D is unclear. The sequence came from a young woman in good health. Sequenced: blood. The CDR3, as DNA: TGTGCCAGCAGTTTCGTGGACCCAGACAATGAGCAGTACTTC. This encodes CASSFVDPDNEQYF.